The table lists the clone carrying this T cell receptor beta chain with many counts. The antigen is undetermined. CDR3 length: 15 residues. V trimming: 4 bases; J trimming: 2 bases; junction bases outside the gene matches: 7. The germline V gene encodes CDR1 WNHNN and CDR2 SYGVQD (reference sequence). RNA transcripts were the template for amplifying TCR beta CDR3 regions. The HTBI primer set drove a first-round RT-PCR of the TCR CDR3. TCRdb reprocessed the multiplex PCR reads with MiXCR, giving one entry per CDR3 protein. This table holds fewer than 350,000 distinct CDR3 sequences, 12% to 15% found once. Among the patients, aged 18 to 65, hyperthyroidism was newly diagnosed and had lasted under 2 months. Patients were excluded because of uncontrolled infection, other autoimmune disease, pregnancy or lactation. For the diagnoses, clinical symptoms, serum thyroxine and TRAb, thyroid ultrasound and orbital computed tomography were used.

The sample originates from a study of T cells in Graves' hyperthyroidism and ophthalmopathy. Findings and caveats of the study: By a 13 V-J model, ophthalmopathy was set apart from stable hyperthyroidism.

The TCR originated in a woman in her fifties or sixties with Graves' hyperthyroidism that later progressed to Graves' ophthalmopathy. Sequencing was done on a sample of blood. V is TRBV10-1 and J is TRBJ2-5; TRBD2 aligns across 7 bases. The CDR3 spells CASSGKGREQETQYF. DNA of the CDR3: TGCGCCAGCAGTGGGAAGGGGCGGGAGCAAGAGACCCAGTACTTC.